A selection of T cell receptor beta chains follows, all from one sample in a study of cytomegalovirus exposure and HLA in healthy donors. Sequencing used immunoSEQ multiplex PCR; TCRdb keeps in-frame clones, though not all of them. The data hold 57,000 or so clones, with around 75% observed a single time. Source material: PBMCs. Receptors were obtained from a man aged 45-65 years in good health and CMV-seropositive. Each CDR3 is given with its conserved first and last residue. A D gene is named only where the DNA matches it firmly. Not all rows give a size; the values are once, few, many and, for expanded clones, a class.

cdr3_length j_call clone_size v_call d_call cdr3_aa cdr3_nt
17 TRBJ2-2 . TRBV11-2 TRBD1 CASSLSGTGGGTGELFF TGTGCCAGCAGCTTATCCGGGACAGGGGGGGGAACCGGGGAGCTGTTTTTT
13 TRBJ2-7 few TRBV7-9 . CASSLGGGGEQYF TGTGCCAGCAGCTTGGGAGGGGGAGGCGAGCAGTACTTC
16 TRBJ2-7 . TRBV19 . CASSIGGSASSYEQYF TGTGCCAGTAGTATAGGAGGCAGCGCGAGCTCCTACGAGCAGTACTTC
13 TRBJ2-4 . TRBV5-1 . CASSLGGLNIQYF TGCGCCAGCAGCTTGGGGGGCTTGAACATTCAGTACTTC
12 TRBJ1-1 few TRBV13 . CASSSRTVEAFF TGTGCCAGCAGCTCGCGGACAGTAGAAGCTTTCTTT
15 TRBJ2-7 . TRBV9 TRBD1 CASSFRQGASYEQYF TGTGCCAGCAGCTTCCGACAGGGGGCATCCTACGAGCAGTACTTC
13 TRBJ1-5 few TRBV27 . CASAIYSNQPQHF TGTGCCAGCGCGATCTATAGCAATCAGCCCCAGCATTTT
13 TRBJ1-2 few TRBV9 TRBD1 CASSGGTGAGYTF TGTGCCAGCAGCGGAGGGACAGGGGCAGGCTACACCTTC
14 TRBJ2-7 once TRBV27 TRBD1 CASSPRQGSYEQYF TGTGCCAGCAGTCCCAGACAGGGATCCTACGAGCAGTACTTC
15 TRBJ2-2 . TRBV7-6 . CASTPGTSNTGELFF TGTGCCAGCACCCCCGGGACATCTAACACCGGGGAGCTGTTTTTT
14 TRBJ1-3 . TRBV2 . CASRKGDAGNTIYF TGTGCCAGCAGGAAGGGGGATGCTGGAAACACCATATATTTT
13 TRBJ1-2 . TRBV14 TRBD1 CASSPGDRRVDTF TGTGCCAGCAGTCCTGGGGACAGGAGGGTTGACACCTTC
14 TRBJ1-6 . TRBV4-1 . CASSRTLDNSPLHF TGCGCCAGCAGCAGGACACTCGATAATTCACCCCTCCACTTT
13 TRBJ1-1 . TRBV7-8 TRBD1 CASTGGAAHEAFF TGTGCCAGCACAGGGGGCGCCGCTCATGAAGCTTTCTTT
13 TRBJ1-2 . TRBV5-1 . CASSLEGDYGYTF TGCGCCAGCAGCTTGGAAGGGGACTATGGCTACACCTTC
14 TRBJ1-2 . TRBV27 . CASSLARANYGYTF TGTGCCAGCAGTTTAGCCCGGGCTAACTATGGCTACACCTTC
13 TRBJ2-7 . TRBV27 . CASSRSGYYEQYF TGTGCCAGCAGTAGGTCAGGGTACTACGAGCAGTACTTC
13 TRBJ1-1 . TRBV5-6 . CASSFGGWTEAFF TGTGCCAGCAGCTTTGGGGGGTGGACTGAAGCTTTCTTT
14 TRBJ2-1 once TRBV6-4 TRBD1 CASSRDRAYNEQFF TGTGCCAGCAGTCGGGACAGGGCTTACAATGAGCAGTTCTTC
14 TRBJ2-7 once TRBV4-2 . CASSQDRGTYEQYF TGTGCCAGCAGCCAAGATCGGGGAACCTACGAGCAGTACTTC
15 TRBJ1-4 . TRBV9 TRBD1 CASSGDRDSNEKLFF TGTGCCAGCAGCGGGGACCGGGACAGCAATGAAAAACTGTTTTTT
14 TRBJ2-5 few TRBV5-6 . CASSLIISVETQYF TGTGCCAGCAGCTTGATTATTTCGGTGGAGACCCAGTACTTC
12 TRBJ2-3 . TRBV7-9 . CASSLQGDTQYF TGTGCCAGCAGCTTACAGGGGGATACGCAGTATTTT
14 TRBJ2-7 . TRBV7-9 TRBD1 CASSHRDSPYEQYF TGTGCCAGCAGCCACCGGGACAGTCCCTACGAGCAGTACTTC
16 TRBJ2-7 few TRBV28 . CASSGDTLLTYYEQYF TGTGCCAGCAGCGGGGACACGCTCCTAACTTACTACGAGCAGTACTTC
13 TRBJ2-7 . TRBV6-1 . CASSSSTAYEQYF TGTGCCAGCAGTTCCAGTACCGCCTACGAGCAGTACTTC
9 TRBJ2-7 . TRBV27 . CATSGEQYF TGTGCCACCTCGGGGGAGCAGTACTTC
16 TRBJ2-1 . TRBV9 TRBD2 CASSVRSGRLGNEQFF TGTGCCAGCAGCGTACGGAGCGGGAGGCTCGGCAATGAGCAGTTCTTC
15 TRBJ2-1 . TRBV19 . CASSISQGSYNEQFF TGTGCCAGTAGTATCAGCCAGGGCTCCTACAATGAGCAGTTCTTC
14 TRBJ1-1 . TRBV7-9 . CASSQEPMNTEAFF TGTGCCAGCAGCCAAGAACCTATGAACACTGAAGCTTTCTTT
15 TRBJ2-2 . TRBV7-2 . CASSWAGRETGELFF TGTGCCAGCAGCTGGGCGGGACGGGAGACCGGGGAGCTGTTTTTT
13 TRBJ2-7 . TRBV19 . CASKGGPAYEQYF TGTGCCAGTAAGGGCGGGCCGGCCTACGAGCAGTACTTC
16 TRBJ2-2 few TRBV7-2 TRBD2 CASSSTSGVNTGELFF TGTGCCAGCAGTTCGACTAGCGGGGTGAACACCGGGGAGCTGTTTTTT
13 TRBJ2-1 . TRBV30 TRBD1 CAWGWDSYNEQFF TGTGCCTGGGGCTGGGACAGTTACAATGAGCAGTTCTTC
15 TRBJ1-2 . TRBV5-6 TRBD1 CASIATGRQVYGYTF TGTGCCAGCATCGCGACAGGGCGCCAGGTCTATGGCTACACCTTC
13 TRBJ1-2 . TRBV28 . CASKTTGNYGYTF TGTGCCAGCAAAACAACAGGGAACTATGGCTACACCTTC
14 TRBJ2-7 . TRBV6-5 TRBD2 CASSWAGGGGEQYF TGTGCCAGCAGTTGGGCGGGAGGAGGTGGCGAGCAGTACTTC
16 TRBJ1-4 . TRBV12-5 . CASGLAQGATNEKLFF TGTGCTAGTGGTTTGGCACAGGGCGCAACTAATGAAAAACTGTTTTTT
21 TRBJ2-2 . TRBV27 TRBD2 CASSRRPPRTSGRVNTGELFF TGTGCCAGCAGCCGCCGCCCCCCCCGGACTAGCGGGAGGGTAAACACCGGGGAGCTGTTTTTT